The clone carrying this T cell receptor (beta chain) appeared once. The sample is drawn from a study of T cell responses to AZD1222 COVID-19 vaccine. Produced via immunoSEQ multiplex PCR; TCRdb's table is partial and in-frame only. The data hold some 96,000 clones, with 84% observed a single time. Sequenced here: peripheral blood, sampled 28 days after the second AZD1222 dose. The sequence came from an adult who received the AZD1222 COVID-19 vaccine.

The CDR3: CASSVLGHTGELFF. In DNA form, the CDR3 reads TGTGCCAGCAGCGTATTGGGTCACACCGGGGAGCTGTTTTTT. This rearrangement joins TRBV9 to TRBJ2-2; D is ambiguous. Germline V gene lookup returns CDR1 SGDLS and CDR2 YYNGEE. The CDR3 has 14 amino acids. Trimming took 1 base from V and 3 from J, leaving 7 bases between them. Full variable domain (outside the CDR3, taken from reference TRBV9 and TRBJ2-2): DSGVTQTPKHLITATGQRVTLRCSPRSGDLSVYWYQQSLDQGLQFLIQYYNGEERAKGNILERFSAQQFPDLHSELNLSSLELGDSALYFCASSVLGHTGELFFGEGSRLTVL.